Listed below are T cell receptor beta chains from one sample, sequenced in a study of molecular identifiers for immune sequencing clone quantification. One entry per CDR3 protein results from TCRdb running MiXCR on the PCR reads. The sample records approximately 500,000 distinct CDR3 sequences, under 30% being singletons. Sequenced input: naive CD8+ T cells from blood, with Jurkat cell RNA spiked in. The receptor source for this set is a human donor in good health. Some libraries in this study had Jurkat cell RNA spiked in. Each CDR3 is given with its conserved first and last residue. The D gene is left open where the match is weak. Clone size, where shown, is once, few, many, or a class for clones that have expanded.

j_call clone_size d_call v_call cdr3_nt cdr3_aa
TRBJ2-7 - - TRBV19 TGTGCTAGTAGTGCCCTCGGGAGCTACGAGCGGTACTTC CASSALGSYERYF
TRBJ2-3 - TRBD2 TRBV9 TGTGCCAGCAGCGGAGGACTAGCGGGGCCCCTCACAGATACGCAGTATTTT CASSGGLAGPLTDTQYF
TRBJ2-1 - - TRBV2 TGTGCCAGCGTAGACAGATACAATGAGCAGTTCTTC CASVDRYNEQFF
TRBJ1-5 - - TRBV19 TGTGCCAGTAGTATGTTCGGGGGAGAGCAGCCCCAGCATTTT CASSMFGGEQPQHF
TRBJ1-5 - - TRBV27 TGTGCCAGCAGTCAGGGGTCAATCGAGCCCCAGCATTTT CASSQGSIEPQHF
TRBJ2-7 - TRBD2 TRBV29-1 TGCAGCGTGGCTTCTAGCGGGAGCCGGGGCGAGCAGTACTTC CSVASSGSRGEQYF
TRBJ1-2 many - TRBV6-5 TGTGCCAGCAGTCCGTCAAGCCAGAGACTCTATGGCTACACCTTC CASSPSSQRLYGYTF
TRBJ2-7 few - TRBV14 TGTGCCAGCAGCATCGGGACCAGTCTAGTCAACGAGCAGTACTTC CASSIGTSLVNEQYF
TRBJ2-3 few - TRBV30 TGTGCCTGCCTCCAGGGGCTAGCAGTCACAGATACGCAGTATTTT CACLQGLAVTDTQYF
TRBJ2-3 many TRBD2 TRBV7-8 TGTGCCAGCAGCTTACCTGTCGGAACCGGGACTAGCGGGGGGCCGACGCCTTACACAGATACGCAGTATTTT CASSLPVGTGTSGGPTPYTDTQYF
TRBJ2-1 - TRBD1 TRBV7-9 TGTGCCAGCAGCATCGCCGGGACAGCCTACAATGCGCAGTTCTTC CASSIAGTAYNAQFF